Presented here are 24 T cell receptor beta chains from one specimen sequenced in a study of Tregs in tolerant kidney transplant recipients. Profiling relied on immunoSEQ multiplex PCR, and the TCRdb table lists in-frame clones only, not all of them. Of some 70,000 clones listed, around 83% are singletons. Specimen: CD4+ T cells from blood. The receptors derive from a human donor in good health.

Of note for this clone: A junction end diverges from the germline sequence, so it may reflect a read error. The rearrangement uses TRBV6-6 and TRBJ1-2, with TRBD1 matching 12 bases. The CDR3 loop spans 13 amino acids. CDR1 is MNHNY, CDR2 SVGAGI, per germline (reference sequence). CDR3 residues: CATTGQGAGGYTF. The CDR3 DNA reads TGCGCCACCACGGGACAGGGGGCAGGTGGCTACACCTTC.

This sequence joins TRBV11-3 and TRBJ1-1, with TRBD1 identical over 9 bases. Germline-derived CDR1 and CDR2 are SGHNT and YENEEA. V was clipped by 5 bases and J by 7 bases; unmatched bases: 5. The CDR3 sequence is 13 residues long. The DNA of the CDR3 is TGTGCCAGCAGCCTGACAGGGGGGTATGAAGCTTTCTTT. Translation: CASSLTGGYEAFF.

This sequence joins TRBV7-2 and TRBJ2-1; 10 nucleotides align to TRBD1. Trimming cost V 5 bases and J 15 bases; bases outside gene matches: 10. Per germline, CDR1 SGHTA and CDR2 FQGNSA. The CDR3 has 13 residues. DNA of the CDR3: TGTGCCAGCAGCCCGTTAGACAGGGGGCACCCGTTCTTC. Translating gives CASSPLDRGHPFF.

The chain links TRBV25-1 to TRBJ1-2; no clear D gene. V dropped 6 bases and J dropped 7 bases, with 18 bases sitting between them. Germline values: CDR1 MGHDK, CDR2 SYGVNS. The CDR3 totals 14 residues. Here the CDR3 reads CASRAPGRARGYTF. The CDR3 DNA sequence: TGTGCCAGCAGAGCCCCGGGGAGGGCTCGTGGCTACACCTTC.

The CDR3 DNA is TGCAGTGCTAGAGATTTAAACACCATATATTTT. It translates to CSARDLNTIYF. The V and J genes are TRBV20-1 and TRBJ1-3, with D unresolved. The V gene lost 0 bases and the J gene lost 6 bases, with 3 bases spanning the gap. The CDR3 has 11 amino acids. From germline, CDR1 is DFQATT and CDR2 SNEGSKA (reference sequence).

Only a few counts were recorded for this clone. The rearrangement links TRBV11-1 to TRBJ2-6; D is unresolved. From germline, CDR1 is SGHAT and CDR2 FQDESV (reference sequence). V was trimmed by 4 bases and J by 2 bases, leaving 15 bases between them. The CDR3 contains 17 residues. The CDR3 region is CASSSGLALAGANVLTF. CDR3 bases: TGTGCCAGCAGCTCAGGTCTTGCGTTGGCTGGGGCCAACGTCCTGACTTTC. Full variable domain (remainder filled in from reference TRBV11-1 and TRBJ2-6): EAEVAQSPRYKITEKSQAVAFWCDPISGHATLYWYRQILGQGPELLVQFQDESVVDDSQLPKDRFSAERLKGVDSTLKIQPAELGDSAMYLCASSSGLALAGANVLTFGAGSRLTVL.

V usage is TRBV5-7 and J usage is TRBJ2-5; the D is unclear. TRBV5-7 is labeled an ORF, and its function is uncertain. Trimming shortened V by 3 bases and J by 5 bases, and 8 bases separated the two germline ends. CDR3 length equals 12 residues. The CDR3 DNA reads TGTGCCAGCAGCTATTGCAGGGAGACCCAGTACTTC. Translated, it gives CASSYCRETQYF.

This chain joins TRBV19 and TRBJ2-2; 9 nucleotides match TRBD2. The CDR3 is 14 residues long. In germline, CDR1 is LNHDA, CDR2 SQIVND (reference sequence). Losses at the gene ends were 9 bases for V and 5 bases for J; bases not matched to a gene: 7. As DNA, the CDR3 is TGTGCCAGCGGGAGACTAGCGGTTACCGGGGAGCTGTTTTTT. It is translated as CASGRLAVTGELFF.

The chain links TRBV6-1 to TRBJ2-6; possibly TRBD2 for D (5 bases). V was trimmed by 1 base and J by 3 bases, leaving 10 bases between them. CDR1 and CDR2 (germline): MNHNS, SASEGT. CDR3 length: 16 residues. For the CDR3, the DNA is TGTGCCAGCAGTGAAGTTCCAGGAGGTGGGGCCAACGTCCTGACTTTC. Protein: CASSEVPGGGANVLTF.

The J gene is TRBJ2-2, the V gene TRBV5-1; TRBD1 aligns across 8 bases. V dropped 2 bases and J dropped 3; count of bases not matched to a gene: 12. CDR3 length: 18 amino acids. From germline, CDR1 is SGHRS and CDR2 YFSETQ. CDR3 sequence: CASSFIKSDRGYTGELFF. The CDR3 nucleotides are TGCGCCAGCAGCTTCATCAAATCAGACAGGGGCTACACCGGGGAGCTGTTTTTT.

The rearrangement joins TRBV27 to TRBJ1-1; D is possibly TRBD1 (5 bases). CDR1 and CDR2 from the germline V gene are MNHEY and SMNVEV (reference sequence). The CDR3 runs to 14 residues. V lost 2 bases, J lost 4 bases, and 11 bases lay in between. CDR3 in DNA: TGTGCCAGCAGTTTACAGGGCTCAAGCACTGAAGCTTTCTTT. This gives the protein CASSLQGSSTEAFF.

The rearrangement links TRBV4-1 to TRBJ1-5, with D tentatively TRBD1 (6 bases). The V end was cut by 4 bases, the J end by 3 bases, with 13 bases between. Germline CDR1 MGHRA, CDR2 YSYEKL. There are 15 residues in the CDR3. CDR3 coding DNA: TGCGCCAGCAGCCCCCTGGCGGGGGCCAATCAGCCCCAGCATTTT. Its protein is CASSPLAGANQPQHF.

In DNA, the CDR3 is TGTGCCAGCAGCCTCTCGAACTCTGGGGCCAACGTCCTGACTTTC. As protein: CASSLSNSGANVLTF. The V gene is TRBV7-2, the J gene TRBJ2-6; D gene ambiguous. V dropped 5 bases and J dropped 0 bases, with 8 bases sitting between them. CDR3 length equals 15 residues. In germline, CDR1 is SGHTA, CDR2 FQGNSA.

J is TRBJ2-3 and V is TRBV27, with D uncertain. Germline V gene data show CDR1 as MNHEY and CDR2 as SMNVEV (reference sequence). V was clipped by 5 bases and J by 5 bases, with 17 bases between them. The CDR3 totals 15 residues. The chain's CDR3 is CASSRVWVDQDTQYF. The CDR3 nucleotides are TGTGCCAGCAGTCGGGTGTGGGTGGATCAAGATACGCAGTATTTT.

The chain carries TRBV4-1 and TRBJ2-1; 7 bases align to TRBD1. Germline CDR1 MGHRA, CDR2 YSYEKL. After removal of 5 bases from V and 0 bases from J, the junction contained 10 bases not matched to a gene. This CDR3 contains 17 residues. Here the CDR3 reads CASSNPGQSRSYNEQFF. CDR3 sequence (DNA): TGCGCCAGCAGCAATCCGGGACAGAGCCGCTCCTACAATGAGCAGTTCTTC.

The rearrangement joins TRBV9 to TRBJ2-7; either TRBD1 or TRBD2 may fit D (5 bases each). The V end was cut by 1 base, the J end by 1 base, with 21 bases between. This CDR3 has 18 amino acids. Germline V gives CDR1 SGDLS, CDR2 YYNGEE. CDR3 amino acids: CASSVSASGPKISYEQYF. The CDR3 nucleotides are TGTGCCAGCAGCGTAAGCGCCTCGGGACCTAAAATTTCCTACGAGCAGTACTTC.

The gene calls are TRBV30 and TRBJ1-3; D remains unclear. Trimming cost V 0 bases and J 0 bases, with 15 bases left between them. This CDR3 has 17 residues. CDR1 is GTSNPN, CDR2 SVGIG, per germline (reference sequence). This CDR3 is CAWSVPSFQGSGNTIYF. The CDR3 DNA sequence: TGTGCCTGGAGTGTCCCCTCTTTTCAAGGCTCTGGAAACACCATATATTTT.

This rearrangement joins TRBV2 to TRBJ2-7, with D possibly matching TRBD1 (6 bases). CDR1 SNHLY and CDR2 FYNNEI come from the germline V gene. Trimming left V 7 bases short and J 6 bases short, with 13 bases between. This CDR3 is built from 12 residues. The CDR3 loop reads CASTKIRGEQYF. DNA of the CDR3: TGTGCCAGCACCAAAATCAGGGGCGAGCAGTACTTC. The complete variable domain, with remaining parts taken from reference TRBV2 and TRBJ2-7, reads EPEVTQTPSHQVTQMGQEVILRCVPISNHLYFYWYRQILGQKVEFLVSFYNNEISEKSEIFDDQFSVERPDGSNFTLKIRSTKLEDSAMYFCASTKIRGEQYFGPGTRLTVT.

Only a few counts were recorded for this clone. The chain is built from TRBV2 and TRBJ2-7; D is unclear. Trimming left V 7 bases short and J 3 bases short, with 13 bases between. CDR1 SNHLY and CDR2 FYNNEI come from the germline V gene. The CDR3 loop spans 13 amino acids. DNA for the CDR3: TGTGCCAGCATGCGTGGCGGCCTCTACGAGCAGTACTTC. Translating it yields CASMRGGLYEQYF. The variable domain in full, completed from reference TRBV2 and TRBJ2-7, reads EPEVTQTPSHQVTQMGQEVILRCVPISNHLYFYWYRQILGQKVEFLVSFYNNEISEKSEIFDDQFSVERPDGSNFTLKIRSTKLEDSAMYFCASMRGGLYEQYFGPGTRLTVT.

V usage is TRBV6-6 and J usage is TRBJ2-7, with D possibly TRBD2 on 6 matching bases. The CDR3 runs to 14 residues. V shed 3 bases and J shed 6 bases, with 15 bases lying between them. The germline V gene has CDR1 MNHNY and CDR2 SVGAGI (reference sequence). Written as DNA, the CDR3 is TGTGCCAGCAGTTATATGCGGGGTGAGAGCGAGCAGTACTTC. Amino acids: CASSYMRGESEQYF.

The CDR3 region is CASRDPNTEAFF. The CDR3 coding sequence is TGTGCCAGCAGGGATCCCAACACTGAAGCTTTCTTT. V gene TRBV6-1 combines with J gene TRBJ1-1; no reliable D call. Looked up from germline, CDR1 is MNHNS and CDR2 is SASEGT. Trimming stripped 6 bases from V and 2 bases from J, with 7 bases between. CDR3 length: 12 amino acids.

CDR3 region: CASSTRDVYEKLFF. The CDR3 DNA sequence: TGTGCCAGTAGTACCCGGGACGTTTACGAAAAACTGTTTTTT. The V call is TRBV19, the J call TRBJ1-4, with a tentative D call TRBD1 (5 bases). Between the trimmed V and J ends, which lost 4 bases and 8 bases, there was a span of 14 bases. CDR3 length equals 14 residues. Germline CDR1 reads LNHDA; CDR2 reads SQIVND (reference sequence). Full variable domain (outside the CDR3, taken from reference TRBV19 and TRBJ1-4): DGGITQSPKYLFRKEGQNVTLSCEQNLNHDAMYWYRQDPGQGLRLIYYSQIVNDFQKGDIAEGYSVSREKKESFPLTVTSAQKNPTAFYLCASSTRDVYEKLFFGSGTQLSVL.

This sequence joins TRBV5-4 and TRBJ1-1, with D hard to call. Per germline, CDR1 SGHNT and CDR2 YYREEE (reference sequence). This CDR3 comprises 15 residues. Trimming left V 0 bases short and J 0 bases short, with 9 bases between. The CDR3 loop is CASSLGSVLNTEAFF. The CDR3 bases are TGTGCCAGCAGCTTGGGTTCCGTATTGAACACTGAAGCTTTCTTT.

The V call is TRBV11-2, the J call TRBJ2-1, with unresolved D. CDR1 and CDR2 (germline): SGHAT, FQNNGV. V was shortened by 0 bases and J by 3 bases, with 3 bases between the two germline ends. The CDR3 spans 13 residues. As DNA, the CDR3 is TGTGCCAGCAGCTTAGACCACTACAATGAGCAGTTCTTC. Amino acids: CASSLDHYNEQFF.